These 21 T cell receptor beta chains share one sample of origin, sequenced in a study of blood T cells in healthy people across ages. A second PCR, run for about 6 to 11 cycles, used a sample-barcoded 5' primer plus a J-beta primer mix. In TCRdb, the 5' RACE reads were re-called with MiXCR into one record per CDR3 protein. Of 550,000 to 700,000 distinct CDR3 sequences listed, approximately 30% are singletons. Sequences were obtained from blood. Receptor source: a woman aged 65 to 85 in good health.

V gene TRBV6-2 or TRBV6-3 combines with J gene TRBJ2-1; 10 nucleotides align to TRBD2. Germline-derived CDR1 and CDR2 are MNHEY and SVGEGT. This CDR3 is 14 amino acids long. V lost 4 bases and J lost 8; bases outside the gene matches: 5. The CDR3 reads CASSSGTSVYEQFF. CDR3 sequence (DNA): TGTGCCAGCAGTTCCGGGACTAGCGTTTATGAGCAGTTCTTC.

The genes are TRBV4-2 and TRBJ2-7; D remains unclear. V was trimmed by 2 bases and J by 0 bases, leaving 8 bases between them. Germline values: CDR1 LGHNA, CDR2 YNFKEQ. The CDR3 length is 14 residues. The CDR3 loop reads CASSQSAGSYEQYF. The CDR3 nucleotides read TGTGCCAGCAGCCAATCGGCAGGCTCCTACGAGCAGTACTTC.

Here the CDR3 DNA reads TGCGCCAGCAGCCAAGATCCAGGATTGAATGAGCAGTTCTTC. As protein: CASSQDPGLNEQFF. This chain links TRBV4-3 with TRBJ2-1; D not certain. This CDR3 region has 14 residues. The V gene lost 0 bases and the J gene lost 7 bases, with 10 bases spanning the gap. Per germline, CDR1 LGHNA and CDR2 YSLEER.

This clonotype showed up just a few times. V usage is TRBV4-2 and J usage is TRBJ2-5; D may be TRBD2 (5 bases). The J call may be incorrect, as the DNA end agrees better with TRBJ2-7. CDR3 length: 14 amino acids. Looked up from germline, CDR1 is LGHNA and CDR2 is YNFKEQ. In DNA, the CDR3 is TGTGCCAGCAGCCAAGAGGTATCTAGCTCCGAGCAGTACTTC. Residues: CASSQEVSSSEQYF.

This rearrangement joins TRBV7-9 to TRBJ2-5, with no clear D. This CDR3 spans 14 amino acids. The V gene lost 5 bases and the J gene lost 2 bases, with 12 bases spanning the gap. Germline V CDR1 and CDR2: SEHNR, FQNEAQ (reference sequence). The CDR3 coding sequence is TGTGCCAGCAGCCTGGATACCTCACAAGAGACCCAGTACTTC. Amino acids: CASSLDTSQETQYF.

This sequence joins TRBV6-5 and TRBJ2-1; 7 bases map to TRBD1. Germline CDR1 is MNHEY and CDR2 is SVGAGI. The ends lost 5 bases at V and 3 bases at J; junction bases unmatched: 4. The CDR3 covers 14 residues. The CDR3 sequence: CASSTRDSYNEQFF. The CDR3 nucleotides read TGTGCCAGCAGTACGAGGGACAGCTACAATGAGCAGTTCTTC.

The V call is TRBV12-3 or TRBV12-4, the J call TRBJ1-2; no clear D. The CDR3 is 13 residues long. The V end was cut by 7 bases, the J end by 4 bases, with 13 bases between. CDR3: CASTLLSRYGYTF. DNA for the CDR3: TGTGCCAGCACCCTGCTTTCTCGCTATGGCTACACCTTC.

The genes are TRBV6-2 or TRBV6-3 and TRBJ2-5; 8 bases map to TRBD2. J was trimmed by 1 base and V by 9 bases; bases with no gene match: 7. CDR1 and CDR2 (germline): MNHEY, SVGEGT. The CDR3 covers 14 residues. DNA of the CDR3: TGTGCCAGTTGTCGGGGGGGGACCCAAGAGACCCAGTACTTC. Translation: CASCRGGTQETQYF.

This clonotype was detected a few times. V usage is TRBV5-1 and J usage is TRBJ1-2; 7 nucleotides agree with TRBD1. V shed 0 bases, J shed 5 bases, and the junction held 4 bases outside the gene matches. CDR1 is SGHRS, CDR2 YFSETQ, per germline. There are 14 residues in the CDR3. The CDR3 loop reads CASSLDLTGYGYTF. Written as DNA, the CDR3 is TGCGCCAGCAGCTTGGACCTGACAGGGTATGGCTACACCTTC.

V is TRBV29-1 and J is TRBJ2-2; D may match TRBD1 or TRBD2 (5 bases each). V lost 6 bases, J lost 2 bases, and 10 bases lay in between. The CDR3 length is 13 residues. Germline V lookup: CDR1 SQVTM, CDR2 ANQGSEA. The CDR3 bases are TGCAGCGTATTGAGGGGAAACACCGGGGAGCTGTTTTTT. As protein: CSVLRGNTGELFF.

The V and J genes are TRBV12-3 or TRBV12-4 and TRBJ2-1; possibly TRBD1 for D (5 bases). The end of the DNA fits TRBJ2-5 better, so the J call may be wrong. This CDR3 has 14 residues. The CDR3 coding sequence is TGTGCCAGCAGTTTAGGGGGCAGCCTGGAGACCCAGTACTTC. Its protein product is CASSLGGSLETQYF.

This clonotype was observed a few times. The rearrangement uses TRBV20-1 and TRBJ1-2; 9 nucleotides line up with TRBD1. The length of the CDR3 is 14 residues. Losses at the gene ends were 3 bases for V and 7 bases for J; bases not matched to a gene: 9. Germline values: CDR1 DFQATT, CDR2 SNEGSKA (reference sequence). The CDR3 region has the DNA TGCAGTGCTAGCCCACAGGGGGCTACGATTGGCTACACCTTC. This codes for CSASPQGATIGYTF.

This clonotype was detected only a few times. This chain joins TRBV4-3 and TRBJ1-2; D perhaps matches TRBD1 (6 bases). V was cut by 0 bases and J by 4 bases, with 18 bases left in between. Germline values: CDR1 LGHNA, CDR2 YSLEER. This CDR3 is built from 17 residues. The CDR3 sequence is CASSQDLGGHFFYGYTF. The CDR3 DNA is TGCGCCAGCAGCCAAGATCTCGGGGGGCACTTCTTCTATGGCTACACCTTC.

The chain employs TRBV12-3 or TRBV12-4 and TRBJ1-4, with D maybe TRBD1 (6 bases). The CDR3 extends over 15 amino acids. The V end was cut by 0 bases, the J end by 7 bases, with 12 bases between. CDR3 nucleotides: TGTGCCAGCAGTTTAGCCAGGGGTTATTTTGAAAAACTGTTTTTT. As protein: CASSLARGYFEKLFF.

This CDR3 is CASSQGHRTGTFGNTIYF. CDR3 bases: TGTGCCAGCAGCCAAGGCCACAGGACAGGGACTTTCGGAAACACCATATATTTT. The rearrangement joins TRBV3-1 to TRBJ1-3, with TRBD1 matching 8 bases. Per germline, CDR1 LGHDT and CDR2 YNNKEL (reference sequence). Trimming took 1 base from V and 4 from J; bases not matched to a gene: 12. This CDR3 comprises 18 residues.

The chain carries TRBV5-6 and TRBJ1-2; D perhaps matches TRBD1 (6 bases). The length of the CDR3 is 13 residues. Germline V gene data show CDR1 as SGHDT and CDR2 as YYEEEE. Between the trimmed V and J ends, which lost 1 base and 8 bases, there was a span of 12 bases. The CDR3 DNA sequence: TGTGCCAGCAGCTTGTATTCCGGACAGGGCTACACCTTC. Encoded protein: CASSLYSGQGYTF.

The chain combines TRBV5-1 with TRBJ1-2, with 12 bases that match TRBD1. V lost 2 bases to trimming and J lost 11 bases; unmatched junction nucleotides: 7. This CDR3 spans 14 amino acids. Germline-derived CDR1 and CDR2 are SGHRS and YFSETQ. CDR3 in DNA: TGCGCCAGCAGCTTAACCGGGACAGGGGGCGCATACACCTTC. Translating gives CASSLTGTGGAYTF.

Only a few counts were recorded for this clonotype. The genes are TRBV20-1 and TRBJ2-5; weak D call: TRBD1 (6 bases). The end of the DNA fits TRBJ2-7 better, so the J call may be wrong. The CDR3 loop spans 13 amino acids. Germline CDR1 reads DFQATT; CDR2 reads SNEGSKA (reference sequence). CDR3 protein: CSARLPGEYEQYF. The CDR3 bases are TGCAGTGCTAGGCTCCCAGGGGAGTACGAGCAGTACTTC.

This clonotype has a handful of counts. The CDR3 coding sequence is TGTGCCAGCAGTTTGGCAGCCATCTATGGCTACACCTTC. Its protein is CASSLAAIYGYTF. The chain has TRBV12-3 or TRBV12-4 and TRBJ1-2; D is uncertain. The CDR3 has 13 residues. The germline V and J ends were trimmed by 3 bases and 4 bases, with 9 bases remaining between them.

The J gene is TRBJ2-7, the V gene TRBV6-5; 9 positions agree with TRBD2. The CDR3 totals 15 residues. V dropped 2 bases and J dropped 2; count of bases not matched to a gene: 4. The germline gives CDR1 MNHEY, CDR2 SVGAGI. The CDR3 protein is CASSYAGTSTYEQYF. For the CDR3, the DNA is TGTGCCAGCAGTTACGCCGGGACTAGCACCTACGAGCAGTACTTC.

This clonotype was seen a handful of times. The genes are TRBV7-2 and TRBJ2-7; 7 bases are a match to TRBD1. Trimming removed 2 bases from V and 3 bases from J; junction bases left unmatched: 1. CDR3 length equals 13 residues. Per germline, CDR1 SGHTA and CDR2 FQGNSA. In DNA, the CDR3 is TGTGCCAGCAGCTTAAGACAGGGCTACGAGCAGTACTTC. It specifies CASSLRQGYEQYF.